The present T cell receptor (beta chain) was sequenced within a study of blood T cell repertoires in COVID-19. Study background: Italy, Spain and the United States were the sources of the convalescent and acute COVID-19 samples. PBMCs, B-cell-depleted T cells, or T cells provided the cDNA or gDNA that made up the material.

Germline lookup yields CDR1 SGHTS and CDR2 YDEGEE. The trim removed 7 bases at V and 5 bases at J, leaving 6 bases unmatched. This CDR3 has 13 residues. Data came from immunoSEQ multiplex PCR; TCRdb stores just in-frame clones and leaves some out. The data hold some 16,000 clones, with about 87% observed a single time. The sequenced sample consisted of peripheral blood. This clonotype originated in a human donor in a cohort sampled during active COVID-19. The chain couples TRBV5-8 to TRBJ1-2; 9 bases match TRBD1. In nucleotides, the CDR3 is TGTGCCAGCCGGGACAGGGCTGAATATGGCTACACCTTC. Its protein is CASRDRAEYGYTF. Full variable domain (remainder filled in from reference TRBV5-8 and TRBJ1-2): EAGVTQSPTHLIKTRGQQATLRCSPISGHTSVYWYQQALGLGLQFLLWYDEGEERNRGNFPPRFSGRQFPNYSSELNVNALELEDSALYLCASRDRAEYGYTFGSGTRLTVV.